The T cell receptor beta chain under discussion was sequenced for a study of OX40 agonist ivuxolimab in advanced cancers. The CDR3 is 15 residues long. Germline V gene lookup returns CDR1 SGDLS and CDR2 YYNGEE. The trim removed 3 bases at V and 3 bases at J, leaving 2 bases unmatched. Sequencing used immunoSEQ multiplex PCR; TCRdb keeps in-frame clones, though not all of them. The sample includes approximately 90,000 clones, approximately 85% of them seen just once. Material: CD4+ or CD8+ T cells sorted from blood, obtained in a trial of the OX40 agonist ivuxolimab. The chain joins TRBV9 to TRBJ2-7; 14 nucleotides align to TRBD2. This clonotype originated in an adult with an advanced solid tumor such as melanoma, head and neck, liver or kidney cancer. The DNA for the CDR3 is TGTGCCAGCAGCGGGGGGACTAGCGGGAGCTACGAGCAGTACTTC. Residues: CASSGGTSGSYEQYF.